Shown below are 14 T cell receptor beta chains from a single sample sequenced in a study of cytomegalovirus exposure and HLA in healthy donors. Primers for the PCR totalled 60 Vbeta and 13 Jbeta. The repertoire was sequenced with immunoSEQ multiplex PCR; TCRdb's copy has only in-frame clones and lacks some. The sample consists of over 150,000 clones, approximately 79% of them appearing once. Sequencing was carried out using PBMCs. These receptors originate from a man aged 35 to 55 in good health and CMV-seronegative.

This rearrangement joins TRBV7-9 to TRBJ2-7; 9 nucleotides agree with TRBD1. The CDR3 sequence is 14 residues long. Germline V CDR1 and CDR2: SEHNR, FQNEAQ (reference sequence). Trimming removed 6 bases from V and 6 bases from J; junction bases left unmatched: 9. For the CDR3, the DNA is TGTGCCAGCAGGAAGGGACAGGGAATCGTCGAGCAGTACTTC. Translating gives CASRKGQGIVEQYF.

This chain joins TRBV27 and TRBJ2-5; a weak D match, TRBD1 (6 bases). In germline, CDR1 is MNHEY, CDR2 SMNVEV (reference sequence). V shed 2 bases and J shed 5 bases, with 15 bases lying between them. The CDR3 has 15 residues. CDR3 protein: CASSLTGGQGETQYF. The CDR3 DNA follows: TGTGCCAGCAGTTTAACTGGGGGCCAGGGGGAGACCCAGTACTTC.

The rearrangement joins TRBV9 to TRBJ2-6; 9 bases are a match to TRBD1. Germline V lookup: CDR1 SGDLS, CDR2 YYNGEE. Unmatched junction bases numbered 5, after V lost 1 base and J lost 0 bases. The CDR3 is 18 amino acids. The CDR3 here is CASSVPGQGDSGANVLTF. The DNA of the CDR3 is TGTGCCAGCAGCGTACCGGGACAGGGAGACTCTGGGGCCAACGTCCTGACTTTC.

The chain recombines TRBV28 with TRBJ2-5; 10 positions agree with TRBD1. The end of the DNA aligns better with TRBJ2-7, so the J call may be wrong. This CDR3 region has 15 residues. Per germline, CDR1 MDHEN and CDR2 SYDVKM. The CDR3 nucleotides read TGTGCCAGCAGTTCTCCGGGACAGGGGCCCTACGAGCAGTACTTC. It codes for CASSSPGQGPYEQYF.

The genes are TRBV19 and TRBJ2-2, with 13 positions matching TRBD2. The CDR3 length is 18 residues. Germline V gene data show CDR1 as LNHDA and CDR2 as SQIVND (reference sequence). The trim removed 6 bases at V and 1 base at J, leaving 8 bases unmatched. The chain's CDR3 is CASRRSGTSGMNTGELFF. In DNA, the CDR3 is TGTGCCAGTAGGCGATCAGGGACTAGCGGGATGAACACCGGGGAGCTGTTTTTT.

The chain is built from TRBV28 and TRBJ2-7; maybe TRBD1 (6 bases). V was pared by 7 bases and J by 1 base, with 14 bases between. Per the germline V gene, CDR1 is MDHEN and CDR2 is SYDVKM. This CDR3 spans 14 amino acids. The CDR3 nucleotides are TGTGCCAGCACCGCAGGGGTGATATCCTACGAGCAGTACTTC. It translates to CASTAGVISYEQYF.

The chain has TRBV14 and TRBJ1-4, with D unclear. Trimming cost V 0 bases and J 8 bases, with 7 bases left between them. The CDR3 has 13 amino acids. The germline V gene has CDR1 SGHDN and CDR2 FVKESK. The CDR3 coding sequence is TGTGCCAGCAGCCAAGACTCCCTCGAAAAACTGTTTTTT. Translating it yields CASSQDSLEKLFF.

In this sample, this clone turned up once. The gene calls are TRBV6-1 and TRBJ2-5; 8 bases agree with TRBD1. The CDR3 contains 16 residues. Germline assignment: CDR1 MNHNS and CDR2 SASEGT. With V trimmed by 2 bases and J by 5 bases, 10 bases remained unmatched. This CDR3 reads CASSEPRRGLRETQYF. The CDR3 DNA sequence: TGTGCCAGCAGTGAACCTCGCAGGGGGCTGAGGGAGACCCAGTACTTC.

J is TRBJ2-3 and V is TRBV5-1; no clear D. Deletions cut 0 bases from V and 2 bases from J, with 10 bases between. This CDR3 contains 15 residues. Germline CDR1 SGHRS, CDR2 YFSETQ. This chain's CDR3 is CASSLGPRVTDTQYF. The CDR3 DNA follows: TGCGCCAGCAGCTTGGGTCCGCGAGTCACAGATACGCAGTATTTT.

The chain recombines TRBV11-3 with TRBJ2-1; the match to TRBD2 covers 7 bases. The length of the CDR3 is 16 residues. Looked up from germline, CDR1 is SGHNT and CDR2 is YENEEA. J gave up 0 bases and V 5 bases, and 7 bases lay outside the gene matches. CDR3: CASSARGSFSYNEQFF. The CDR3 coding sequence is TGTGCCAGCAGCGCCCGCGGGAGTTTCTCCTACAATGAGCAGTTCTTC.

This chain joins TRBV11-3 and TRBJ2-7; 7 nucleotides match TRBD1. From germline, CDR1 is SGHNT and CDR2 YENEEA. This CDR3 has 13 amino acids. Losses at the gene ends were 3 bases for V and 5 bases for J; bases not matched to a gene: 4. The CDR3 protein is CASSFRQGDEQYF. In nucleotides, the CDR3 is TGTGCCAGCAGCTTTCGGCAGGGGGACGAGCAGTACTTC.

This clone was detected a few times. The chain uses TRBV30 and TRBJ1-2; 7 nucleotides line up with TRBD1. The CDR3 length is 14 residues. The junction had 12 bases not matched to a gene; V was cut back by 4 bases and J by 7 bases. CDR1 and CDR2 from the germline V gene are GTSNPN and SVGIG (reference sequence). The CDR3 loop reads CAWTEGQPNSGYTF. In DNA form, the CDR3 reads TGTGCCTGGACCGAGGGACAGCCGAATAGTGGCTACACCTTC.

With regard to this clone: At one end the junction does not follow the germline gene, possibly because of a read error. The V gene is TRBV5-1, the J gene TRBJ2-6, with D perhaps TRBD1 (5 bases). Germline V gene sequence: CDR1 SGHRS, CDR2 YFSETQ. CDR3 length: 14 residues. The CDR3 region is CASSLYSGANGLTF. In nucleotides, the CDR3 is TGCGCCAGCAGCCTGTACTCTGGGGCCAACGGCCTGACTTTC.

The chain carries TRBV30 and TRBJ1-3; the D gene is possibly TRBD1 (5 bases). V lost 6 bases to trimming and J lost 2 bases, with 17 bases between them. Germline V CDR1 and CDR2: GTSNPN, SVGIG (reference sequence). The CDR3 spans 15 residues. The CDR3 nucleotides are TGTGCCTGCCTTAAGACAGTTCCCACTGGAAACACCATATATTTT. Its translation: CACLKTVPTGNTIYF.